These 5 T cell receptor beta chains originate from one sample sequenced in a study of T cells in Graves' hyperthyroidism and ophthalmopathy. Amplification targeted TCR beta CDR3 regions from RNA transcripts. The study used the HTBI primer set for a first-round RT-PCR of the TCR CDR3. TCRdb redid the calling of the multiplex PCR reads with MiXCR, one entry per CDR3 protein. Of hundreds of thousands of distinct CDR3 sequences detected, more than 20% appear once; the ten largest clones hold about 34%. The sequenced sample consisted of blood. These receptors were collected from a man between 25 and 39 years old with Graves' ophthalmopathy.

This rearrangement joins TRBV10-3 to TRBJ1-2; D is unclear. This CDR3 comprises 13 residues. Germline lookup yields CDR1 ENHRY and CDR2 SYGVKD. Trimming cost V 8 bases and J 7 bases, with 17 bases left between them. Here the CDR3 DNA reads TGTGCCATCCGCGACCGAGAAATTGGTGGCTACACCTTC. Translation gives CAIRDREIGGYTF.

This clonotype showed up just a few times. V is TRBV20-1 and J is TRBJ2-2; D might be TRBD1 (7 bases). V lost 0 bases and J lost 9, with 20 bases in between. There are 16 residues in the CDR3. CDR1 and CDR2 from the germline V gene are DFQATT and SNEGSKA (reference sequence). CDR3 sequence reads: CSARDYRRDSNRELFF. In DNA, the CDR3 is TGCAGTGCTAGAGACTATAGGCGGGACAGCAACCGGGAGCTGTTTTTT.

The rearrangement links TRBV5-1 to TRBJ2-1, with TRBD2 identical over 10 bases. The CDR3 is made up of 17 amino acids. V gave up 0 bases and J gave up 2 bases; unmatched junction bases: 5. Germline CDR1 is SGHRS and CDR2 is YFSETQ. This CDR3 reads CASSLALTSGTYNEQFF. The CDR3 region has the DNA TGCGCCAGCAGCTTGGCCCTAACTAGCGGGACCTACAATGAGCAGTTCTTC.

This clonotype occurred many times. The chain carries TRBV6-1 and TRBJ1-1, with 8 bases matching TRBD1. V lost 5 bases, J lost 11 bases, and 7 bases stayed unmatched. Looked up from germline, CDR1 is MNHNS and CDR2 is SASEGT. The CDR3 contains 12 residues. CDR3 in DNA: TGTGCCAGCAGTTCGGACAGGGCTCGGGCTTTCTTT. Its translation is CASSSDRARAFF.

This clonotype was observed once. A much more abundant neighbour one base away suggests this may be a read error. V gene TRBV7-8 combines with J gene TRBJ2-7, with D possibly matching TRBD1 (5 bases). The CDR3 consists of 13 residues. V lost 4 bases, J lost 5 bases, and 12 bases lay in between. Germline V gene data show CDR1 as SGHVS and CDR2 as FQNEAQ. The CDR3 sequence is CASSSSRAHEQYF. CDR3 nucleotide sequence: TGTGCCAGCAGCTCTTCCAGGGCCCACGAGCAGTACTTC.